These 9 T cell receptor beta chains originate from one sample sequenced in a study of T cell responses to AZD1222 COVID-19 vaccine (dated by TCRdb to the early 2020s). The library relied on the immunoSEQ multiplex PCR assay. The table was pulled from immuneACCESS by TCRdb, which kept in-frame rearrangements only. Such tables lose some clones; where checked, under half of the loss comes from unresolved V genes, and the rest has no known cause. For this sample the table gives approximately 74,000 clones, of which about nine tenths were detected only once. More than 2% of the sample is taken by the ten largest. This sample's time point label indicates: baseline before first vaccination. Sequences were derived from peripheral blood, sampled on day 0 of AZD1222 vaccination. The source of these receptors is an adult in good health.

The chain uses TRBV11-2 and TRBJ2-7, with D maybe TRBD2 (5 bases). V shed 5 bases and J shed 7 bases, with 18 bases lying between them. In germline, CDR1 is SGHAT, CDR2 FQNNGV. The CDR3 consists of 14 residues. CDR3: CASSHLGVGYEQYF. CDR3 DNA: TGTGCCAGCAGCCACCTCGGGGTGGGGTATGAGCAGTACTTC.

This clone is medium-sized by share. Other DNA sequences from this sample encode an identical CDR3 as well. The J gene is TRBJ1-2, the V gene TRBV18; the D gene is possibly TRBD1 (6 bases). Trimming removed 2 bases at V and 7 bases at J, with 14 bases between. The CDR3 covers 14 residues. Germline-derived CDR1 and CDR2 are KGHSH and LQKENI. This CDR3 reads CASSPGTGRGGYTF. The CDR3 coding sequence is TGTGCCAGCTCACCAGGAACAGGGCGTGGTGGCTACACCTTC.

This chain uses TRBV28 with TRBJ2-7; no definite D call. The V and J ends lost 2 bases and 0 bases respectively, with 8 bases between them. Germline lookup yields CDR1 MDHEN and CDR2 SYDVKM. The CDR3 has 14 residues. The DNA of the CDR3 is TGTGCCAGCAGTTTAATTCAGGTCTCCTACGAGCAGTACTTC. Translating gives CASSLIQVSYEQYF.

The rearrangement joins TRBV30 to TRBJ2-1; D possibly corresponds to TRBD2 (5 bases). Trimming took off 0 bases at V and 9 bases at J, with 12 bases between the two ends. Germline V gives CDR1 GTSNPN, CDR2 SVGIG (reference sequence). The length of the CDR3 is 13 residues. The DNA for the CDR3 is TGTGCCTGGAGTGTAAATCGGGGTGGTGAGCAGTTCTTC. Residues: CAWSVNRGGEQFF.

The V call is TRBV11-2, the J call TRBJ2-1; 8 bases agree with TRBD2. The junction had 8 bases not matched to a gene; V was cut back by 5 bases and J by 5 bases. Per germline, CDR1 SGHAT and CDR2 FQNNGV. The CDR3 totals 15 residues. The CDR3 nucleotides are TGTGCCAGCAGCCGCCCGGGGGGGGCGGACAATGAGCAGTTCTTC. Protein product: CASSRPGGADNEQFF.

The gene calls are TRBV15 and TRBJ2-7; tentatively, D is TRBD1 (5 bases). Deletions cut 1 base from V and 5 bases from J, with 12 bases between. Germline V CDR1 and CDR2: LNHNV, YYDKDF (reference sequence). The CDR3 covers 14 residues. The DNA for the CDR3 is TGTGCCACCAGCAGAGGGGAATGGGGCGACGAGCAGTACTTC. It yields the protein CATSRGEWGDEQYF.

This clone was detected only once. The V and J genes are TRBV7-8 and TRBJ2-7; D gene ambiguous. The CDR3 sequence is 14 residues long. V was pared by 0 bases and J by 0 bases, with 6 bases between. Germline CDR1 reads SGHVS; CDR2 reads FQNEAQ. The CDR3 protein is CASSLASSSYEQYF. For the CDR3, the DNA is TGTGCCAGCAGCTTAGCGAGCAGCTCCTACGAGCAGTACTTC. Full variable domain (rest looked up from reference TRBV7-8 and TRBJ2-7): GAGVSQSPRYKVAKRGQDVALRCDPISGHVSLFWYQQALGQGPEFLTYFQNEAQLDKSGLPSDRFFAERPEGSVSTLKIQRTQQEDSAVYLCASSLASSSYEQYFGPGTRLTVT.

J is TRBJ1-1 and V is TRBV11-2; D perhaps matches TRBD1 (5 bases). The germline V and J ends were trimmed by 1 base and 0 bases, with 9 bases remaining between them. The germline gives CDR1 SGHAT, CDR2 FQNNGV. This CDR3 region has 15 residues. CDR3 protein: CASSLGGTMNTEAFF. CDR3 nucleotide sequence: TGTGCCAGCAGCTTAGGTGGGACCATGAACACTGAAGCTTTCTTT.

The V gene is TRBV30, the J gene TRBJ2-3; 11 bases line up with TRBD2. The CDR3 length is 15 residues. Germline V gene data show CDR1 as GTSNPN and CDR2 as SVGIG (reference sequence). The J segment lost 1 base and the V segment lost 2 bases, leaving 2 bases of the junction unmatched. The CDR3 region is CAWSPLAGGTDTQYF. The CDR3 DNA sequence: TGTGCCTGGAGTCCACTAGCGGGGGGCACAGATACGCAGTATTTT.